This T cell receptor (beta chain) was obtained from a study of blood T cell repertoires in COVID-19. Looking at the study overall: The samples span acute and convalescent COVID-19 from the United States, Italy and Spain. PBMCs, B-cell-depleted T cells, or T cells provided the cDNA or gDNA that made up the material.

Per the authors' pipeline: Amplifying reference gene primers gave estimates of nucleated cell counts. Clones were sequenced by immunoSEQ multiplex PCR, and TCRdb holds only the in-frame ones, with some missing. V and J calls and clone size follow that table, whereas D and trimming were derived from the DNA. Of approximately 89,000 clones detected, 75% to 85% appear once; the ten largest clones hold approximately 25%. V dropped 4 bases and J dropped 0; count of bases not matched to a gene: 4. This CDR3 region has 14 residues. The germline CDR1 and CDR2 sequences are SGHDT and YYEEEE. Input material: peripheral blood. The rearrangement joins TRBV5-6 to TRBJ2-7, with 7 bases that match TRBD1. The TCR sequence derives from a man in his sixties or seventies with acute or convalescent COVID-19. CDR3 nucleotide sequence: TGTGCCAGCAGCCTGACAGGGATCTCCTACGAGCAGTACTTC. Protein product: CASSLTGISYEQYF.